This T cell receptor beta chain appears in the sequencing data of a study of OX40 agonist ivuxolimab in advanced cancers. A note on the overall study: Ivuxolimab was an agonistic, fully human IgG2 monoclonal antibody directed against OX40 (CD134), a costimulatory receptor. Intravenous ivuxolimab was administered to patients every 2 weeks at six dose levels: 0.01, 0.1, 0.3, 1.5, 3 and 10 mg/kg. Of the roughly 52 dose-escalation patients, hepatocellular carcinoma was present in about 19, melanoma in around 15, renal cell carcinoma in 9 and head and neck cancer in 9. In the dose-escalation cohort, more than 75% of patients were male, and the mean age was around 60 years, with a range of about 20 to 79. Prior anti-PD-1, anti-PD-L1 or anti-CTLA-4 therapy was permitted, and checkpoint inhibitors had been received by under 50% of dose-escalation patients. Partial responses were achieved by three dose-escalation patients, of whom one had hepatocellular carcinoma and two had cutaneous melanoma. Peripheral TCRbeta sequencing aimed to test whether ivuxolimab altered TCR sequence diversity and caused clonal T-cell expansion. The paper reports the monotherapy dose-escalation portion (N = 52 patients) of the phase I ivuxolimab trial.

For sequencing of the TCRbeta CDR3 region, genomic DNA was extracted from the sorted cells. The immunoSEQ Assay was used to sequence the TCRbeta CDR3 regions. TCRdb carries this immuneACCESS record with in-frame sequences only. Its versions omit some clonotypes, under half of them owing to an unresolved V gene in the studies checked, with the rest unexplained. For this sample the table gives tens of thousands of clones, of which over 75% were detected only once. The biggest ten clones account for roughly 0.32% of the sample. Overall study results and their limits: Which antigens the clonally expanded peripheral T cells were specific for was not determined. In the 0.1-3.0 mg/kg groups, partial responders had among the lowest normalized peripheral clonal expansion, particularly in CD8+ T cells. After ivuxolimab, expanded clones were on average more numerous among CD8+ T cells than among CD4+ T cells. At doses of 0.1 to 3.0 mg/kg, clonal expansion of both CD4+ and CD8+ T cells in blood was seen between baseline and week 6. Low levels of normalized T-cell clonal expansion were also shown by some nonresponding patients.

Of note for this clone: Its target antigen remains unknown. No base-level quality is on record; no much larger clone is a single base apart.

According to the germline V gene, CDR1 reads MDHEN and CDR2 reads SYDVKM. V is clipped by 5 bases and J by 2 bases, and the sequence between their germline boundaries is 13 bases long. Taken from cysteine to phenylalanine, the CDR3 has 14 residues. Only the CDR3 portion is preserved as DNA: 42 bases, with reading frame beginning at the first base. Patients with autoimmune disease history or receiving systemic immunosuppression were excluded from the trial. In every dose cohort, peripheral blood was drawn for TCR sequencing at baseline, cycle 4 day 1, and cycle 7 day 1. The samples were taken from a phase I, first-in-human, multicenter, open-label dose-escalation trial of ivuxolimab. Adults with locally advanced or metastatic head and neck squamous cell, hepatocellular, melanoma or renal cell carcinoma were enrolled in the trial. Before TCR sequencing, CD4+ and CD8+ T cells were separately sorted from peripheral blood.

The rearrangement combines TRBV28 with TRBJ2-7, with TRBD2 as a weak D call on 6 bases. The source of this sequence is an adult with an advanced solid tumor such as melanoma, head and neck, liver or kidney cancer. This specimen was CD4+ or CD8+ T cells sorted from blood, taken in a trial of the OX40 agonist ivuxolimab. The nucleotide sequence is TGTGCCAGCAGTGAGGCGGGACTCCCCTACGAGCAGTACTTC. It translates to CASSEAGLPYEQYF. Here the CDR3 is joined to the reference TRBV28 and TRBJ2-7 genes, and the full variable domain is: DVKVTQSSRYLVKRTGEKVFLECVQDMDHENMFWYRQDPGLGLRLIYFSYDVKMKEKGDIPEGYSVSREKKERFSLILESASTNQTSMYLCASSEAGLPYEQYFGPGTRLTVT.